This TCR beta chain was documented in a study of cytomegalovirus exposure and HLA in healthy donors. Trimming cost V 1 base and J 5 bases, with 14 bases left between them. The CDR3 has 15 amino acids. From germline, CDR1 is SGHTA and CDR2 FQGNSA. PCR primers comprised 60 Vbeta and 13 Jbeta primers. Assay: immunoSEQ multiplex PCR; the TCRdb copy retains only in-frame clones and omits some. The table has about 130,000 clones, around 70% seen once; the top ten hold 6% to 8.5%. General observations from the study: Indistinguishability led to the exclusion of some V segments, TRBV6-2 and TRBV6-3 included. Presence/absence comparisons presumed near-even sequencing depth among donors. More clonal expansion characterized HLA-associated TCR beta chains than equally common others in a later analysis.

With respect to this clone: As yet, its antigen is unknown.

V gene TRBV7-2 combines with J gene TRBJ2-5; tentative D call: TRBD2 (6 bases). The sample comprised PBMCs. The receptor comes from a man between 35 and 55 years old in good health and CMV-seropositive. In DNA form, the CDR3 reads TGTGCCAGCAGCTTAGGCGACCTAGCGAAGGAGACCCAGTACTTC. This codes for CASSLGDLAKETQYF.